This passage covers 25 T cell receptor beta chains from one sample sequenced in a study of control samples from healthy donors and cancer patients. Only in-frame clones appear in the TCRdb table, and some are missing; sequencing was by immunoSEQ multiplex PCR. The table includes under 200,000 clones, 85% to 90% detected once. The sample was blood. The receptors shown here come from a woman aged 25 to 39 in good health.

This clone was detected only once. The J gene is TRBJ1-5, the V gene TRBV28; D remains unclear. The germline gives CDR1 MDHEN, CDR2 SYDVKM. The germline V and J ends were trimmed by 7 bases and 4 bases, with 11 bases remaining between them. The CDR3 loop spans 13 amino acids. The CDR3 loop is CASTVNRNQPQHF. The DNA of the CDR3 is TGTGCCAGCACCGTTAACAGAAATCAGCCCCAGCATTTT.

The chain couples TRBV13 to TRBJ1-5; no definite D call. The V gene's germline CDR1 is PRHDT and CDR2 FYEKMQ (reference sequence). The V end lost 0 bases, the J end lost 9 bases, and 6 bases lay between the germline ends. This CDR3 region has 12 residues. CDR3 DNA sequence: TGTGCCAGCAGCTTAGGAGGACGGCCCCAGCATTTT. Translated, it gives CASSLGGRPQHF.

This clone was counted a single time. The chain is built from TRBV10-1 and TRBJ1-5; 7 nucleotides align to TRBD1. In germline, CDR1 is WNHNN, CDR2 SYGVQD (reference sequence). This CDR3 is built from 16 residues. V shed 8 bases and J 9 bases; nucleotides not matched to a gene: 19. The CDR3 is CASGGTGRQGGGPQHF. CDR3 DNA sequence: TGCGCCAGCGGGGGAACAGGGAGACAGGGAGGGGGGCCCCAGCATTTT.

This clone was seen only once. The chain has TRBV5-1 and TRBJ1-4; no definite D call. The V end lost 0 bases, the J end lost 8 bases, and 11 bases lay between the germline ends. The CDR3 runs 14 residues. Germline V gene lookup returns CDR1 SGHRS and CDR2 YFSETQ. CDR3 bases: TGCGCCAGCAGCTTGGAGAGGAGTAGGGAAAAACTGTTTTTT. Translating gives CASSLERSREKLFF. Full variable domain (missing parts from reference TRBV5-1 and TRBJ1-4): KAGVTQTPRYLIKTRGQQVTLSCSPISGHRSVSWYQQTPGQGLQFLFEYFSETQRNKGNFPGRFSGRQFSNSRSEMNVSTLELGDSALYLCASSLERSREKLFFGSGTQLSVL.

The V and J genes are TRBV4-1 and TRBJ2-7; D might be TRBD1 (6 bases). From germline, CDR1 is MGHRA and CDR2 YSYEKL. V dropped 1 base and J dropped 3 bases, with 16 bases sitting between them. The CDR3 totals 16 residues. CDR3 bases: TGCGCCAGCAGCCAAGGAACCACAGGGTTCCACTACGAGCAGTACTTC. Protein sequence: CASSQGTTGFHYEQYF.

This clone appeared a single time. The J gene is TRBJ1-3, the V gene TRBV30; 9 bases line up with TRBD1. This CDR3 spans 14 amino acids. V gave up 6 bases and J gave up 4 bases; unmatched junction bases: 7. Germline CDR1 reads GTSNPN; CDR2 reads SVGIG (reference sequence). The CDR3, as DNA: TGTGCCTGCGATCACGGACAGGGGGGAAACACCATATATTTT. Translating it yields CACDHGQGGNTIYF.

The chain uses TRBV19 and TRBJ1-1; D not certain. The length of the CDR3 is 14 residues. V was shortened by 1 base and J by 0 bases, with 6 bases between the two germline ends. The germline V gene has CDR1 LNHDA and CDR2 SQIVND (reference sequence). Here the CDR3 reads CASSIGGMNTEAFF. The CDR3 DNA is TGTGCCAGTAGTATAGGAGGGATGAACACTGAAGCTTTCTTT. The full variable domain, in which reference TRBV19 and TRBJ1-1 provide the parts outside the CDR3, is DGGITQSPKYLFRKEGQNVTLSCEQNLNHDAMYWYRQDPGQGLRLIYYSQIVNDFQKGDIAEGYSVSREKKESFPLTVTSAQKNPTAFYLCASSIGGMNTEAFFGQGTRLTVV.

The rearrangement uses TRBV9 and TRBJ1-1; D not resolved. CDR3 length equals 15 residues. Germline V gene sequence: CDR1 SGDLS, CDR2 YYNGEE. The V gene lost 0 bases and the J gene lost 0 bases, with 9 bases spanning the gap. CDR3 sequence: CASSVEPKLNTEAFF. The CDR3 DNA follows: TGTGCCAGCAGCGTAGAGCCGAAGTTGAACACTGAAGCTTTCTTT. The variable domain in full, with the rest retrieved from reference TRBV9 and TRBJ1-1, is DSGVTQTPKHLITATGQRVTLRCSPRSGDLSVYWYQQSLDQGLQFLIQYYNGEERAKGNILERFSAQQFPDLHSELNLSSLELGDSALYFCASSVEPKLNTEAFFGQGTRLTVV.

The count of this clone is one. This chain links TRBV27 with TRBJ2-2; D unclear. V dropped 0 bases and J dropped 6 bases, with 8 bases sitting between them. CDR1 is MNHEY, CDR2 SMNVEV, per germline (reference sequence). This CDR3 has 14 residues. The CDR3 loop is CASSLSNIPGELFF. In nucleotides, the CDR3 is TGTGCCAGCAGTTTATCAAACATCCCCGGGGAGCTGTTTTTT.

This clone was detected once. This rearrangement joins TRBV19 to TRBJ2-1; no clear D. Trimming cost V 3 bases and J 5 bases, with 11 bases left between them. CDR1 and CDR2 (germline): LNHDA, SQIVND (reference sequence). The CDR3 length is 14 residues. The CDR3 reads CASSIFNGHNEQFF. DNA for the CDR3: TGTGCCAGTAGTATTTTCAACGGCCACAATGAGCAGTTCTTC.

V usage is TRBV5-5 and J usage is TRBJ1-3; 8 bases are shared with TRBD1. Germline assignment: CDR1 SGHKS and CDR2 YYEKEE (reference sequence). The ends lost 0 bases at V and 3 bases at J; junction bases unmatched: 5. This CDR3 spans 16 amino acids. CDR3 nucleotide sequence: TGTGCCAGCAGCTTGGTTGCCAGGGGGCTTGGAAACACCATATATTTT. It encodes CASSLVARGLGNTIYF.

The chain couples TRBV3-1 (or the pseudogene TRBV3-2) to TRBJ1-1, with D possibly TRBD1 on 6 matching bases. V lost 1 base to trimming and J lost 6 bases, with 12 bases between them. The CDR3 contains 14 residues. Germline V CDR1 and CDR2: LGHDT, YNNKEL (reference sequence). In DNA, the CDR3 is TGTGCCAGCAGCCAAGCGGGGGCTTACCCTGAAGCTTTCTTT. It specifies CASSQAGAYPEAFF.

The rearrangement links TRBV6-5 to TRBJ1-2, with 10 nucleotides matching TRBD1. The length of the CDR3 is 15 residues. Germline lookup yields CDR1 MNHEY and CDR2 SVGAGI. V shed 2 bases and J 8 bases; nucleotides not matched to a gene: 8. CDR3 amino acids: CASSYARQGATGYTF. Written as DNA, the CDR3 is TGTGCCAGCAGTTACGCGCGACAGGGGGCGACAGGCTACACCTTC.

About this clone: The same CDR3 also results from other DNA sequences found in this sample. This sequence joins TRBV27 and TRBJ1-6, with D uncertain. The germline V gene encodes CDR1 MNHEY and CDR2 SMNVEV (reference sequence). This CDR3 region has 13 residues. V dropped 0 bases and J dropped 6 bases, with 3 bases sitting between them. The CDR3 spells CASSLSGNSPLHF. Here the CDR3 DNA reads TGTGCCAGCAGTTTATCGGGTAATTCACCCCTCCACTTT.

This sequence joins TRBV28 and TRBJ1-2; D remains ambiguous. CDR1 is MDHEN and CDR2 is SYDVKM in the germline V gene. V was cut by 2 bases and J by 4 bases, with 5 bases left in between. The CDR3 has 12 amino acids. CDR3 sequence reads: CASSLASYGYTF. The CDR3 DNA is TGTGCCAGCAGTTTAGCTAGCTATGGCTACACCTTC.

Here the CDR3 DNA reads TGTGCCAGCAGCTTCCGGCGGGGGGGTGAAAGTGAGCAGTTCTTC. Translation gives CASSFRRGGESEQFF. The chain joins TRBV3-1 (or the pseudogene TRBV3-2) to TRBJ2-1; 9 bases map to TRBD2. V lost 5 bases and J lost 9; bases outside the gene matches: 11. From germline, CDR1 is LGHDT and CDR2 YNNKEL (reference sequence). CDR3 length: 15 residues.

Concerning this clone: The sample carries other DNA sequences with the same CDR3. The chain combines TRBV24-1 with TRBJ2-1; D perhaps matches TRBD1 (6 bases). V was trimmed by 4 bases and J by 0 bases, leaving 12 bases between them. CDR1 is KGHDR and CDR2 is SFDVKD in the germline V gene. This CDR3 is 16 amino acids long. The CDR3 spells CATSDLGTPSYNEQFF. CDR3 nucleotides: TGTGCCACCAGTGACCTCGGGACACCCTCCTACAATGAGCAGTTCTTC.

The chain uses TRBV29-1 and TRBJ1-1; a possible D gene is TRBD1 (6 bases). This CDR3 is 14 amino acids long. The germline V gene encodes CDR1 SQVTM and CDR2 ANQGSEA. The germline V and J ends were trimmed by 1 base and 2 bases, with 11 bases remaining between them. As DNA, the CDR3 is TGCAGCGTTGAAGGAACAGGGAAAAACACTGAAGCTTTCTTT. This codes for CSVEGTGKNTEAFF.

This clone was recorded once. The chain is built from TRBV5-4 and TRBJ2-5; D unresolved. The CDR3 totals 15 residues. CDR1 and CDR2 from the germline V gene are SGHNT and YYREEE (reference sequence). The germline V and J ends were trimmed by 0 bases and 2 bases, with 11 bases remaining between them. CDR3 coding DNA: TGTGCCAGCAGCTTGGCCACCGGCAGGCAAGAGACCCAGTACTTC. The encoded protein is CASSLATGRQETQYF.

This chain uses TRBV4-1 with TRBJ2-7; 9 bases fit TRBD1. J lost 3 bases, V lost 4 bases, and 16 bases had no gene match. The germline V gene has CDR1 MGHRA and CDR2 YSYEKL. The CDR3 is 18 amino acids. The CDR3 region has the DNA TGCGCCAGCAGCCCCTTCCCTCACCTGACAGGGGGAAACTACGAGCAGTACTTC. Residues: CASSPFPHLTGGNYEQYF.

J is TRBJ1-1 and V is TRBV6-5, with D uncertain. The CDR3 runs to 16 residues. Trimming pared 0 bases from V and 2 bases from J, leaving 13 bases between. The germline CDR1 and CDR2 sequences are MNHEY and SVGAGI. The CDR3 DNA follows: TGTGCCAGCAGTTACTCGAATACTTTAGAAAACACTGAAGCTTTCTTT. Its protein product is CASSYSNTLENTEAFF.

The chain couples TRBV9 to TRBJ2-1; weak D call: TRBD2 (6 bases). The V gene lost 3 bases and the J gene lost 1 base, with 11 bases spanning the gap. CDR1 and CDR2 from the germline V gene are SGDLS and YYNGEE. The length of the CDR3 is 15 residues. The CDR3 is CASSGGTPSYNEQFF. The DNA for the CDR3 is TGTGCCAGCAGCGGAGGGACTCCATCCTACAATGAGCAGTTCTTC.

This chain joins TRBV5-1 and TRBJ1-1; perhaps TRBD1 as D (6 bases). The V end lost 3 bases, the J end lost 5 bases, and 17 bases lay between the germline ends. Germline V CDR1 and CDR2: SGHRS, YFSETQ. This CDR3 has 15 amino acids. The CDR3 region is CASSWVEGGATEAFF. The CDR3 nucleotides read TGCGCCAGCAGCTGGGTTGAGGGGGGCGCGACTGAAGCTTTCTTT.

The chain links TRBV10-3 to TRBJ2-2; unclear D gene. This CDR3 region has 14 residues. Looked up from germline, CDR1 is ENHRY and CDR2 is SYGVKD. The ends were cut back, 6 bases at V and 5 bases at J, with 13 bases in the middle. CDR3 sequence reads: CAIRDVEKTGELFF. The CDR3 DNA reads TGTGCCATCAGGGACGTTGAGAAGACCGGGGAGCTGTTTTTT.

V gene TRBV6-6 combines with J gene TRBJ1-4; D gene ambiguous. Germline CDR1 reads MNHNY; CDR2 reads SVGAGI (reference sequence). The V gene lost 2 bases and the J gene lost 8 bases, with 6 bases spanning the gap. CDR3 size: 12 residues. As DNA, the CDR3 is TGTGCCAGCAGTTACAGCGACGAAAAACTGTTTTTT. It yields the protein CASSYSDEKLFF.